What follows are 24 T cell receptor beta chains derived from one specimen sequenced in a study of T cell responses to AZD1222 COVID-19 vaccine. Clones were read by immunoSEQ multiplex PCR, and TCRdb kept only the in-frame ones, dropping some. This sample has 85,000 to 95,000 clones, with roughly 90% found just once. The sample consisted of peripheral blood, taken on day 0 of AZD1222 vaccination. Every receptor here comes from an adult in good health.

The V and J genes are TRBV11-2 and TRBJ1-1; TRBD1 might be the D (5 bases). CDR1 is SGHAT, CDR2 FQNNGV, per germline. This CDR3 has 12 amino acids. The V gene lost 5 bases and the J gene lost 4 bases, with 8 bases spanning the gap. The DNA for the CDR3 is TGTGCCAGCAGCCACGGGGGCACTGAAGCTTTCTTT. This translates into CASSHGGTEAFF.

This chain connects TRBV27 to TRBJ2-1, with 10 bases fitting TRBD1. The CDR3 has 15 residues. Losses at the gene ends were 2 bases for V and 6 bases for J; bases not matched to a gene: 4. Germline CDR1 and CDR2: MNHEY and SMNVEV (reference sequence). The CDR3 sequence: CASSLLGDRGNEQFF. Here the CDR3 DNA reads TGTGCCAGCAGTTTACTCGGGGACAGGGGCAATGAGCAGTTCTTC.

CDR3 region: CASRRSTGFGVDSPLHF. CDR3 coding DNA: TGTGCCAGCAGACGAAGCACAGGGTTCGGAGTTGATTCACCCCTCCACTTT. The chain links TRBV6-6 to TRBJ1-6; D possibly corresponds to TRBD1 (6 bases). The CDR3 consists of 17 residues. In germline, CDR1 is MNHNY, CDR2 SVGAGI (reference sequence). Trimming removed 6 bases from V and 8 bases from J, with 23 bases in between.

This clone was recorded a few times. The J gene is TRBJ1-5, the V gene TRBV12-3 or TRBV12-4; no reliable D call. V lost 1 base, J lost 4 bases, and 5 bases lay in between. This CDR3 has 13 amino acids. The chain's CDR3 is CASSLGENQPQHF. The CDR3 DNA reads as TGTGCCAGCAGTTTAGGTGAAAATCAGCCCCAGCATTTT.

The chain links TRBV12-3 or TRBV12-4 to TRBJ1-2; the D gene is possibly TRBD1 (5 bases). The CDR3 sequence is 12 residues long. V lost 7 bases and J 4 bases, leaving 10 bases between the germline ends. The CDR3 loop is CASNGDSYGYTF. The CDR3 DNA is TGTGCCAGCAACGGAGACAGCTATGGCTACACCTTC.

J is TRBJ1-4 and V is TRBV19; D is perhaps TRBD1 (5 bases). Trimming shortened V by 6 bases and J by 7 bases, and 15 bases separated the two germline ends. Germline loops: CDR1 LNHDA, CDR2 SQIVND (reference sequence). The CDR3 is made up of 14 amino acids. In DNA form, the CDR3 reads TGTGCCAGTAGACGCAGGGTCGATGCTGAAAAACTGTTTTTT. As protein: CASRRRVDAEKLFF.

V gene TRBV24-1 combines with J gene TRBJ2-4; D gene unclear. CDR1 and CDR2 from the germline V gene are KGHDR and SFDVKD. V was trimmed by 0 bases and J by 0 bases, leaving 11 bases between them. This CDR3 contains 17 residues. The CDR3 spells CATSDLEKAEAKNIQYF. The CDR3 DNA reads TGTGCCACCAGTGATTTGGAAAAGGCTGAAGCCAAAAACATTCAGTACTTC.

The V and J genes are TRBV20-1 and TRBJ1-3; D unclear. Trimming removed 3 bases from V and 3 bases from J, with 9 bases in between. Germline values: CDR1 DFQATT, CDR2 SNEGSKA (reference sequence). The CDR3 sequence is 13 residues long. The CDR3 loop reads CSASTGDGNTIYF. The DNA of the CDR3 is TGCAGTGCTAGTACTGGGGATGGAAACACCATATATTTT.

This chain joins TRBV7-2 and TRBJ2-7, with 12 nucleotides matching TRBD1. Germline CDR1 SGHTA, CDR2 FQGNSA. J gave up 2 bases and V 6 bases, and 8 bases lay outside the gene matches. CDR3 length: 16 residues. This CDR3 reads CASSWGTGGGAYEQYF. The CDR3 DNA reads TGTGCCAGCAGTTGGGGGACAGGGGGCGGAGCCTACGAGCAGTACTTC.

This sequence joins TRBV5-4 and TRBJ1-2; D unresolved. Germline V lookup: CDR1 SGHNT, CDR2 YYREEE (reference sequence). The CDR3 length is 16 residues. V dropped 0 bases and J dropped 4 bases, with 16 bases sitting between them. CDR3 sequence: CASSLGLALGGYGYTF. Here the CDR3 DNA reads TGTGCCAGCAGCTTGGGGTTGGCCCTCGGTGGCTATGGCTACACCTTC.

This rearrangement joins TRBV27 to TRBJ1-5, with TRBD1 matching 12 bases. CDR3 length: 14 residues. Germline CDR1 MNHEY, CDR2 SMNVEV (reference sequence). The V and J ends lost 5 bases and 7 bases, in that order; junction bases with no gene match: 3. The CDR3 spells CASSRDRGLQPQHF. As DNA, the CDR3 is TGTGCCAGCAGTCGGGACAGGGGGCTGCAGCCCCAGCATTTT.

The genes are TRBV6-1 and TRBJ1-2; D not resolved. Germline V lookup: CDR1 MNHNS, CDR2 SASEGT. V gave up 2 bases and J gave up 8 bases, with 12 bases separating them. The CDR3 sequence is 13 residues long. The CDR3, as DNA: TGTGCCAGCAGTGAAACGGATTTAAGCGGCTACACCTTC. Amino acids: CASSETDLSGYTF.

J is TRBJ1-3 and V is TRBV9; D gene uncertain. Trimming pared 0 bases from V and 2 bases from J, leaving 12 bases between. This CDR3 spans 16 amino acids. CDR1 and CDR2 from the germline V gene are SGDLS and YYNGEE. The CDR3 bases are TGTGCCAGCAGCGTAGATGCGGGCGGCCCTGGAAACACCATATATTTT. As protein: CASSVDAGGPGNTIYF.

This rearrangement joins TRBV5-5 to TRBJ1-2; D is uncertain. This CDR3 is built from 17 residues. The germline V gene encodes CDR1 SGHKS and CDR2 YYEKEE (reference sequence). Trimming took 4 bases from V and 4 from J, leaving 23 bases between them. The CDR3 sequence is CASSESGRVTPSYGYTF. In DNA, the CDR3 is TGTGCCAGCAGCGAGTCAGGACGGGTCACCCCTAGCTATGGCTACACCTTC.

The rearrangement uses TRBV6-2 or TRBV6-3 and TRBJ1-2, with TRBD1 identical over 9 bases. J gave up 6 bases and V 2 bases, and 10 bases lay outside the gene matches. The CDR3 contains 16 residues. Germline CDR1 MNHEY, CDR2 SVGEGT. CDR3 DNA: TGTGCCAGCAGTTACCTATTGACGGGACAGGGAAATGGCTACACCTTC. It codes for CASSYLLTGQGNGYTF.

The chain employs TRBV6-5 and TRBJ2-5; D gene uncertain. The V gene's germline CDR1 is MNHEY and CDR2 SVGAGI. Trimming left V 0 bases short and J 0 bases short, with 11 bases between. CDR3 length equals 16 residues. CDR3 sequence reads: CASSYSHARNQETQYF. In DNA, the CDR3 is TGTGCCAGCAGTTACTCGCATGCGAGAAACCAAGAGACCCAGTACTTC.

This clone occurred a few times. This rearrangement joins TRBV5-4 to TRBJ2-5; either TRBD1 or TRBD2 may fit D (6 bases each). V shed 3 bases and J shed 5 bases, with 14 bases lying between them. The CDR3 is 14 residues long. Germline values: CDR1 SGHNT, CDR2 YYREEE (reference sequence). CDR3 residues: CASSSSGGRETQYF. CDR3 nucleotides: TGTGCCAGCAGCTCTTCTGGGGGGCGGGAGACCCAGTACTTC.

J is TRBJ2-7 and V is TRBV5-1; D is undetermined. Germline lookup yields CDR1 SGHRS and CDR2 YFSETQ. V was clipped by 1 base and J by 3 bases, with 5 bases between them. The CDR3 totals 12 residues. The CDR3 DNA follows: TGCGCCAGCAGCTTGTGGGACTACGAGCAGTACTTC. This sequence encodes CASSLWDYEQYF.

This clone was observed once. The CDR3 here is CASSRTKENTIYF. The CDR3 nucleotides are TGCGCCAGCAGTAGGACCAAAGAAAACACCATATATTTT. This sequence joins TRBV10-1 and TRBJ1-3; D gene uncertain. This CDR3 contains 13 residues. V lost 5 bases to trimming and J lost 6 bases, with 11 bases between them. Looked up from germline, CDR1 is WNHNN and CDR2 is SYGVQD (reference sequence).

The genes are TRBV2 and TRBJ2-3; 8 nucleotides line up with TRBD2. Germline assignment: CDR1 SNHLY and CDR2 FYNNEI. The CDR3 is 16 residues long. J gave up 0 bases and V 3 bases, and 5 bases lay outside the gene matches. CDR3 protein: CASSDNGGVSTDTQYF. CDR3 coding DNA: TGTGCCAGCAGTGACAACGGGGGGGTTAGCACAGATACGCAGTATTTT.

With respect to this clone: Because the CDR3's place on the DNA is in doubt, the DNA is left out and the CDR3 is given as listed by TCRdb. The chain combines TRBV30 with TRBJ2-5; the D call of TRBD1 is as the table states it, not checked on the DNA. Including both end residues, the CDR3 is 13 amino acids long. Germline assignment: CDR1 GTSNPN and CDR2 SVGIG (reference sequence). CDR3 sequence: CAWGSGTGALRYF.

The J gene is TRBJ2-1, the V gene TRBV19, with TRBD1 matching 7 bases. Germline CDR1 and CDR2: LNHDA and SQIVND (reference sequence). The V gene end was trimmed by 6 bases and the J gene end by 8 bases; junction bases not matched to a gene: 4. This CDR3 spans 12 amino acids. CDR3 DNA: TGTGCCAGTAGGCAGGGGGACGATGAGCAGTTCTTC. Encoded protein: CASRQGDDEQFF.

This clone was seen once. V and J are TRBV28 and TRBJ1-6, with D tentatively TRBD1 (6 bases). Per the germline V gene, CDR1 is MDHEN and CDR2 is SYDVKM. V lost 5 bases and J lost 2, with 7 bases in between. This CDR3 has 14 residues. The CDR3 region is CASSPGAYNSPLHF. The CDR3, as DNA: TGTGCCAGCAGTCCAGGGGCCTATAATTCACCCCTCCACTTT.

The J gene is TRBJ2-7, the V gene TRBV29-1; D may match TRBD1 or TRBD2 (6 bases each). CDR1 and CDR2 from the germline V gene are SQVTM and ANQGSEA. The CDR3 runs to 12 residues. Trimming took off 7 bases at V and 5 bases at J, with 15 bases between the two ends. The DNA for the CDR3 is TGCAGCGCCAAGCCCGGGGGCCACGAGCAGTACTTC. It yields the protein CSAKPGGHEQYF.